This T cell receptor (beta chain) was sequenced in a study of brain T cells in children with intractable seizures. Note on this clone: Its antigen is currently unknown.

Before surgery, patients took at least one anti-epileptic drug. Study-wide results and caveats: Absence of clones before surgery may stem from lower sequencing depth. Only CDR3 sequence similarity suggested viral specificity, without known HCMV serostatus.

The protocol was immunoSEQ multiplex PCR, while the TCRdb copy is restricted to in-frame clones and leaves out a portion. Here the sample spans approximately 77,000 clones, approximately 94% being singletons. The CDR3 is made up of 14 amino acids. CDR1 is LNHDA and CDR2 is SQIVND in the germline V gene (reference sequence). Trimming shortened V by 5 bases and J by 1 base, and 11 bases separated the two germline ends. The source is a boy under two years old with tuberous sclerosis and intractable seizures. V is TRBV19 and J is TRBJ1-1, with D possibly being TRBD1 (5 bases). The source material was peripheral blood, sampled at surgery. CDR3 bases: TGTGCCAGTAGTGGTGACAGATCGAACACTGAAGCTTTCTTT. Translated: CASSGDRSNTEAFF.